Below, 25 T cell receptor beta chains from the same sample are listed, as sequenced in a study of memory CD4+ T cells and cytomegalovirus serostatus. Single viable CD3+CD4+CD8-CD45RO+ cells were sorted as the memory CD4+ T cells. Libraries were prepared by immunoSEQ multiplex PCR; TCRdb keeps only in-frame clonotypes and omits some of them. The sample lists tens of thousands of clones; about three quarters were seen once. Sequencing input: memory CD4+ T cells from blood. Every receptor here comes from an adult in good health and CMV-seropositive.

This clone was counted once. The chain links TRBV11-1 to TRBJ2-1; no firm D call. The CDR3 totals 13 residues. Trimming stripped 2 bases from V and 4 bases from J, with 6 bases between. Germline assignment: CDR1 SGHAT and CDR2 FQDESV (reference sequence). The CDR3 bases are TGTGCCAGCAGCTTAAGTACGTACAATGAGCAGTTCTTC. Translated, it gives CASSLSTYNEQFF.

This clone came up once. V usage is TRBV7-2 and J usage is TRBJ2-3, with 7 bases that match TRBD2. The CDR3 covers 17 residues. V shed 5 bases, J shed 4 bases, and the junction held 15 bases outside the gene matches. Germline CDR1 reads SGHTA; CDR2 reads FQGNSA. The CDR3 loop is CASSVTSGGSSPDTQYF. CDR3 bases: TGTGCCAGCAGCGTTACTAGTGGCGGGAGTAGCCCAGATACGCAGTATTTT.

This chain uses TRBV5-6 with TRBJ2-6, with 10 bases that match TRBD1. The germline V gene has CDR1 SGHDT and CDR2 YYEEEE. CDR3 length: 16 residues. The V gene end was trimmed by 4 bases and the J gene end by 5 bases; junction bases not matched to a gene: 6. The CDR3 DNA follows: TGTGCCAGCAGCGCGGACAGGGGGGTAAGGGCCAACGTCCTGACTTTC. Residues: CASSADRGVRANVLTF.

The genes are TRBV7-2 and TRBJ2-5; D not resolved. The germline V gene encodes CDR1 SGHTA and CDR2 FQGNSA. The CDR3 covers 15 residues. V lost 4 bases and J lost 6, with 18 bases in between. The CDR3 spells CASSSEVGLGKTQYF. The CDR3 DNA sequence: TGTGCCAGCAGCTCCGAGGTGGGCCTAGGAAAGACCCAGTACTTC.

This chain connects TRBV11-2 to TRBJ2-3; 7 positions match TRBD2. The CDR3 runs 12 residues. From germline, CDR1 is SGHAT and CDR2 FQNNGV. The ends lost 10 bases at V and 8 bases at J; junction bases unmatched: 9. The CDR3 region is CATKKWGGTQYF. The CDR3 DNA reads TGTGCCACTAAAAAATGGGGGGGTACGCAGTATTTT.

J is TRBJ2-1 and V is TRBV5-1; 8 bases agree with TRBD2. The germline CDR1 and CDR2 sequences are SGHRS and YFSETQ. The CDR3 consists of 14 residues. The trim removed 4 bases at V and 6 bases at J, leaving 6 bases unmatched. The CDR3 loop reads CASSRIGTSNEQFF. The CDR3 DNA sequence: TGCGCCAGCAGCAGGATCGGGACTAGCAATGAGCAGTTCTTC.

The chain recombines TRBV4-2 with TRBJ2-3; 7 bases are shared with TRBD2. In germline, CDR1 is LGHNA, CDR2 YNFKEQ. The V segment lost 1 base and the J segment 1 base; nucleotides outside the gene matches: 5. The CDR3 covers 16 residues. The CDR3 coding sequence is TGTGCCAGCAGCCAAGGACCCGCGGGGGGCACAGATACGCAGTATTTT. It is translated as CASSQGPAGGTDTQYF.

The chain carries TRBV28 and TRBJ1-2; the D gene is possibly TRBD1 (5 bases). This CDR3 has 15 amino acids. Germline CDR1 MDHEN, CDR2 SYDVKM. V was trimmed by 6 bases and J by 7 bases, leaving 21 bases between them. The CDR3 DNA sequence: TGTGCCAGCAGCCGACCCAGGACAACCAAAAGTGGCTACACCTTC. This gives the protein CASSRPRTTKSGYTF.

The chain couples TRBV19 to TRBJ2-5; D gene unclear. The germline CDR1 and CDR2 sequences are LNHDA and SQIVND (reference sequence). The V end lost 4 bases, the J end lost 0 bases, and 3 bases lay between the germline ends. This CDR3 has 12 residues. The CDR3 loop is CASSNYQETQYF. The DNA for the CDR3 is TGTGCCAGTAGTAACTACCAAGAGACCCAGTACTTC.

CDR3 residues: CASSLGVSRGFPSYEQYF. In nucleotides, the CDR3 is TGTGCCAGCAGCTTAGGGGTCAGCAGGGGGTTTCCTTCCTACGAGCAGTACTTC. This chain connects TRBV7-3 to TRBJ2-7, with 7 positions matching TRBD1. Trimming at V came to 2 bases and at J to 1 base, leaving 14 bases not matched to a gene. Germline-derived CDR1 and CDR2 are SGHTA and FQGTGA. The CDR3 totals 18 residues.

This clone was seen only a few times. The J gene is TRBJ2-7, the V gene TRBV5-8; no definite D call. V gave up 1 base and J gave up 3 bases, with 5 bases separating them. The CDR3 consists of 12 residues. Germline V gene lookup returns CDR1 SGHTS and CDR2 YDEGEE. The CDR3 nucleotides read TGTGCCAGCAGCTTGTCCAGCTACGAGCAGTACTTC. Translating gives CASSLSSYEQYF.

Comments on this clone: One junction end does not reproduce the germline sequence, and a read error may be involved. The gene calls are TRBV6-1 and TRBJ2-7; D possibly corresponds to TRBD2 (5 bases). This CDR3 comprises 13 residues. Looked up from germline, CDR1 is MNHNS and CDR2 is SASEGT. The CDR3 sequence: CASNEEGSYEQYF. The CDR3 bases are TGTGCCAGCAATGAAGAGGGCAGCTACGAGCAGTACTTC.

The chain employs TRBV28 and TRBJ2-7; the D is unclear. Germline loops: CDR1 MDHEN, CDR2 SYDVKM. The CDR3 sequence is 16 residues long. V lost 2 bases to trimming and J lost 4 bases, with 18 bases between them. CDR3 protein: CASSLESFGSHYEQYF. In DNA, the CDR3 is TGTGCCAGCAGTTTAGAATCTTTCGGTTCACATTACGAGCAGTACTTC.

DNA of the CDR3: TGCAGCGTAGCGCAAGGGGGAGGACAAGAGACCCAGTACTTC. Translating it yields CSVAQGGGQETQYF. This chain connects TRBV29-1 to TRBJ2-5, with D possibly being TRBD1 or TRBD2 (6 bases each). V lost 6 bases to trimming and J lost 2 bases, with 16 bases between them. Germline V lookup: CDR1 SQVTM, CDR2 ANQGSEA. The CDR3 has 14 residues.

The rearrangement joins TRBV5-1 to TRBJ2-3; D is ambiguous. The CDR3 has 14 residues. Trimming cost V 7 bases and J 2 bases, with 14 bases left between them. Germline V lookup: CDR1 SGHRS, CDR2 YFSETQ. CDR3 nucleotide sequence: TGCGCCAGCCACCCGGGCTCCAACACAGATACGCAGTATTTT. This gives the protein CASHPGSNTDTQYF.

This clone was observed a few times. CDR3 protein: CASSVESRGGYNYGYTF. Here the CDR3 DNA reads TGTGCCAGCAGCGTAGAAAGCCGGGGAGGGTATAACTATGGCTACACCTTC. The chain carries TRBV9 and TRBJ1-2; D gene ambiguous. V shed 0 bases and J shed 1 base, with 16 bases lying between them. CDR3 size: 17 residues. CDR1 SGDLS and CDR2 YYNGEE come from the germline V gene. The full variable domain, in which reference TRBV9 and TRBJ1-2 provide the parts outside the CDR3, is DSGVTQTPKHLITATGQRVTLRCSPRSGDLSVYWYQQSLDQGLQFLIQYYNGEERAKGNILERFSAQQFPDLHSELNLSSLELGDSALYFCASSVESRGGYNYGYTFGSGTRLTVV.

The rearrangement joins TRBV14 to TRBJ1-1; 7 bases fit TRBD1. This CDR3 contains 16 residues. The V gene end was trimmed by 1 base and the J gene end by 1 base; junction bases not matched to a gene: 6. Germline CDR1 is SGHDN and CDR2 is FVKESK. CDR3 DNA sequence: TGTGCCAGCAGCCAAGGAGGGGGCGGTTGGAACACTGAAGCTTTCTTT. Amino acids: CASSQGGGGWNTEAFF.

The genes are TRBV7-9 and TRBJ2-2; 16 bases are a match to TRBD2. J gave up 7 bases and V 4 bases, and 12 bases lay outside the gene matches. Germline values: CDR1 SEHNR, CDR2 FQNEAQ (reference sequence). CDR3 size: 19 residues. Here the CDR3 reads CASSSQGTSGRAYIGELFF. DNA of the CDR3: TGTGCCAGCAGCTCCCAAGGGACTAGCGGGAGGGCCTATATCGGGGAGCTGTTTTTT.

For this clone: This CDR3 is also generated by other DNA sequences in the sample. The chain links TRBV5-6 to TRBJ1-2; D is ambiguous. The CDR3 covers 11 residues. Trimming pared 2 bases from V and 8 bases from J, leaving 7 bases between. Germline V gene data show CDR1 as SGHDT and CDR2 as YYEEEE. The CDR3 reads CASSLDYGYTF. CDR3 coding DNA: TGTGCCAGCAGCTTAGATTACGGCTACACCTTC. The full variable domain, completed using reference TRBV5-6 and TRBJ1-2, is DAGVTQSPTHLIKTRGQQVTLRCSPKSGHDTVSWYQQALGQGPQFIFQYYEEEERQRGNFPDRFSGHQFPNYSSELNVNALLLGDSALYLCASSLDYGYTFGSGTRLTVV.

The V gene is TRBV15, the J gene TRBJ2-1; the match to TRBD2 covers 10 bases. The CDR3 runs to 16 residues. Trimming removed 0 bases from V and 7 bases from J; junction bases left unmatched: 6. Germline V lookup: CDR1 LNHNV, CDR2 YYDKDF (reference sequence). The CDR3 region is CATSRDQLAGANEQFF. Written as DNA, the CDR3 is TGTGCCACCAGCAGAGATCAGCTAGCGGGAGCAAATGAGCAGTTCTTC.

There are a few counts of this clone. The chain has TRBV27 and TRBJ1-6; 10 bases agree with TRBD1. CDR3 length equals 15 residues. Germline CDR1 and CDR2: MNHEY and SMNVEV (reference sequence). The V and J ends lost 2 bases and 8 bases, in that order; junction bases with no gene match: 3. Written as DNA, the CDR3 is TGTGCCAGCAGTTTACAGGGACAGGGGCATTCACCCCTCCACTTT. It encodes CASSLQGQGHSPLHF.

The rearrangement uses TRBV28 and TRBJ2-2; D ambiguous. CDR1 is MDHEN, CDR2 SYDVKM, per germline. The CDR3 covers 15 residues. Trimming took off 6 bases at V and 5 bases at J, with 16 bases between the two ends. The CDR3 sequence is CASRTSDEVTGELFF. Written as DNA, the CDR3 is TGTGCCAGCAGGACAAGCGATGAAGTGACCGGGGAGCTGTTTTTT.

V is TRBV10-3 and J is TRBJ1-1, with 8 bases aligning to TRBD1. Germline-derived CDR1 and CDR2 are ENHRY and SYGVKD. Germline trimming cut 2 bases from V and 7 bases from J; bases unmatched to any gene: 6. The CDR3 is 14 amino acids. This CDR3 is CAISEQGAQGEAFF. The CDR3 region has the DNA TGTGCCATCAGTGAGCAGGGGGCGCAAGGTGAAGCTTTCTTT.

This clone appeared a single time. J is TRBJ1-5 and V is TRBV28; D is perhaps TRBD1 (5 bases). The CDR3 totals 18 residues. The V gene's germline CDR1 is MDHEN and CDR2 SYDVKM. The V end was cut by 7 bases, the J end by 6 bases, with 28 bases between. The CDR3: CASNLETGGTRGGQPQHF. Here the CDR3 DNA reads TGTGCCAGCAACCTCGAAACTGGGGGGACCCGGGGCGGTCAGCCCCAGCATTTT.

The chain links TRBV6-5 to TRBJ2-5; TRBD2 aligns across 8 bases. The J segment lost 7 bases and the V segment lost 4 bases, leaving 14 bases of the junction unmatched. Germline CDR1 is MNHEY and CDR2 is SVGAGI. This CDR3 region has 16 residues. The CDR3 spells CASSSITGGGSATQYF. In DNA form, the CDR3 reads TGTGCCAGCAGTTCCATCACCGGGGGGGGGTCCGCGACCCAGTACTTC.